This TCR beta chain was sequenced for a study of blood T cell repertoires in COVID-19. Turning to the study itself: Spain, Italy and the United States supplied samples that represented acute and convalescent COVID-19. From T cells, B-cell-depleted T cells, or PBMCs came the material, which was cDNA or gDNA.

V was clipped by 3 bases and J by 3 bases, with 8 bases between them. Germline CDR1 is DFQATT and CDR2 is SNEGSKA (reference sequence). CDR3 length: 12 amino acids. Membership in each cohort depended on participant-reported clinical history. Method: immunoSEQ multiplex PCR; TCRdb's copy keeps in-frame clones and lacks some. The repertoire has more than 400,000 clones, approximately 86% of them found once; the top ten carry 0.7%. This clone was recorded once. The rearrangement joins TRBV20-1 to TRBJ2-5; the D gene is possibly TRBD1 (5 bases). The receptor's source is a woman under 30 who had recovered from COVID-19. Sequencing was performed on PBMCs or T cells enriched from blood (not recorded which). CDR3 protein: CSASRGKETQYF. CDR3 nucleotide sequence: TGCAGTGCTAGTAGGGGTAAAGAGACCCAGTACTTC.